This TCR beta chain appears in the sequencing data of a study of CD8 T cells in Susac syndrome. Whole-study context: When blood was drawn, patients with Susac syndrome were on intravenous immunoglobulin alone, on corticosteroids, or therapy-naive.

In its sample, this clonotype was seen a few times. No antigen is known for it. Trimming took 5 bases from V and 4 from J; bases not matched to a gene: 6. This CDR3 has 14 amino acids. CDR1 is SGHTA and CDR2 is FQGNSA in the germline V gene. Study conclusions and caveats: It was in TEMRA cells and active patients that Susac CD8+ clonal expansion peaked. Individuals included in the TCR sequencing and HLA analysis were acknowledged by the study to be relatively few in number.

RNA totalling roughly 0.5 to 1 ug underwent reverse transcription with random hexamers. Amplification of the TCR beta CDR3 was carried out by immunoSEQ multiplex PCR, which spanned a total of 54 Vbeta and 13 Jbeta segments. TCRdb re-called the immunoSEQ multiplex PCR reads with MiXCR, one entry per CDR3 protein. The sample holds 70,000 to 95,000 distinct CDR3 sequences, 94% seen once. The gene calls are TRBV7-2 and TRBJ2-3, with 7 bases matching TRBD1. The origin of this receptor is a human donor with Susac syndrome. What was sequenced was CD8+ T cells from PBMCs. The CDR3 region is CASSPDRVPDTQYF. DNA of the CDR3: TGTGCCAGCAGCCCAGACAGGGTCCCAGATACGCAGTATTTT.